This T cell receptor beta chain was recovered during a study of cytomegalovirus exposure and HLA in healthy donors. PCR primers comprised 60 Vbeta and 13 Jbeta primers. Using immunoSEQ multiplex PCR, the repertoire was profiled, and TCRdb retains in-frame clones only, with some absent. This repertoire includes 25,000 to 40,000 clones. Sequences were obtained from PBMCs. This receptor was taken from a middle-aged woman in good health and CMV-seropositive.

The CDR3 loop reads CASRTSGNTGELFF. CDR3 nucleotides: TGTGCCAGTAGGACTAGCGGGAACACCGGGGAGCTGTTTTTT. The chain carries TRBV19 and TRBJ2-2, with TRBD2 matching over 9 bases. Trimming cost V 6 bases and J 1 base; bases outside gene matches: 0. The CDR3 is 14 amino acids. Germline V lookup: CDR1 LNHDA, CDR2 SQIVND (reference sequence).